This T cell receptor (beta chain) was retrieved from a study of T cell responses to AZD1222 COVID-19 vaccine. The V and J ends lost 3 bases and 4 bases respectively, with 11 bases between them. CDR3 length equals 14 residues. Germline assignment: CDR1 KGHSH and CDR2 LQKENI. This table comes from immunoSEQ multiplex PCR, and its TCRdb copy is limited to in-frame clones, with some not included. The sample holds roughly 55,000 clones, around 90% seen once. Specimen: peripheral blood, collected on day 0 of AZD1222 vaccination. The chain couples TRBV18 to TRBJ2-3; D is tentatively TRBD1 or TRBD2 (7 bases each). This receptor was identified in an adult in good health. The CDR3 loop reads CASSPTGRADTQYF. CDR3 nucleotides: TGTGCCAGCTCACCGACAGGGAGGGCAGATACGCAGTATTTT. Full variable domain (rest looked up from reference TRBV18 and TRBJ2-3): NAGVMQNPRHLVRRRGQEARLRCSPMKGHSHVYWYRQLPEEGLKFMVYLQKENIIDESGMPKERFSAEFPKEGPSILRIQQVVRGDSAAYFCASSPTGRADTQYFGPGTRLTVL.